These 15 T cell receptor beta chains were all obtained from the same sample, sequenced in a study of regulatory T cells in long-lasting Graves disease. Time point denoted: persistent/refractory GD, antithyroid drugs over 5 years with positive TRAb. There was RNA extracted from PBMCs, and the TCR library was made from it. Construction of the TCR beta libraries employed iRepertoire HTBI primers in conjunction with Arm-PCR of CDR3 regions. TCRdb ran MiXCR on the multiplex PCR reads and lists one entry per CDR3 protein. In the table there are around 340,000 distinct CDR3 sequences, roughly a fifth of which are singletons. The sample consisted of peripheral blood mononuclear cells (PBMCs), taken when the disease was refractory, from a patient treated with antithyroid drugs. These receptors were obtained from a female donor with Graves disease.

This clonotype was recorded at least ten times. This chain joins TRBV11-2 and TRBJ2-5; TRBD1 aligns across 8 bases. This CDR3 is 15 amino acids long. The trim removed 3 bases at V and 5 bases at J, leaving 8 bases unmatched. Germline V gives CDR1 SGHAT, CDR2 FQNNGV. CDR3 sequence reads: CASSLDRDLWETQYF. The CDR3 DNA reads as TGTGCCAGCAGCTTGGACAGGGACCTTTGGGAGACCCAGTACTTC.

The chain links TRBV18 to TRBJ2-7; TRBD1 matches 8 bases. Per the germline V gene, CDR1 is KGHSH and CDR2 is LQKENI. The CDR3 extends over 15 amino acids. The V and J ends lost 6 bases and 7 bases, in that order; junction bases with no gene match: 14. CDR3 nucleotide sequence: TGTGCCAGCTCTCAAACCGGGACAGGAGGATTAGAGCAGTACTTC. It is translated as CASSQTGTGGLEQYF.

A word on this clonotype: A much larger clone is a single base away; this may be a read error. The chain employs TRBV7-6 and TRBJ2-7; D remains unclear. Germline lookup yields CDR1 SGHVS and CDR2 FNYEAQ. CDR3 length: 13 amino acids. The V end was cut by 6 bases, the J end by 2 bases, with 11 bases between. CDR3 loop: CASRPARAYEQYF. CDR3 sequence (DNA): TGTGCCAGCAGACCCGCAAGGGCCTACGAGCAGTACTTC.

Remarks on this clonotype: With a much larger clone just one base away, this may be a read error. This sequence joins TRBV11-2 and TRBJ2-7, with 7 bases aligning to TRBD1. The CDR3 is made up of 13 amino acids. CDR1 and CDR2 (germline): SGHAT, FQNNGV. The CDR3 protein is CASSLGQYGERYF. CDR3 nucleotide sequence: TGTGCCAGCAGCTTGGGACAGTACGGAGAGCGGTACTTC.

This clonotype turned up a few times. V and J are TRBV25-1 and TRBJ1-1, with D uncertain. Germline V gene sequence: CDR1 MGHDK, CDR2 SYGVNS. V lost 4 bases to trimming and J lost 2 bases, with 14 bases between them. CDR3 length equals 15 residues. CDR3 loop: CASSAGSWGNTEAFF. The CDR3 DNA reads TGTGCCAGCAGTGCGGGGTCGTGGGGAAACACTGAAGCTTTCTTT.

The chain carries TRBV5-1 and TRBJ2-7; 11 bases fit TRBD1. This CDR3 contains 15 residues. The J segment lost 2 bases and the V segment lost 4 bases, leaving 5 bases of the junction unmatched. Germline values: CDR1 SGHRS, CDR2 YFSETQ. The CDR3 protein is CASSAGTGGPYEQYF. In nucleotides, the CDR3 is TGCGCCAGCAGCGCTGGGACAGGGGGGCCCTACGAGCAGTACTTC. The whole variable domain, remainder taken from reference TRBV5-1 and TRBJ2-7, is KAGVTQTPRYLIKTRGQQVTLSCSPISGHRSVSWYQQTPGQGLQFLFEYFSETQRNKGNFPGRFSGRQFSNSRSEMNVSTLELGDSALYLCASSAGTGGPYEQYFGPGTRLTVT.

At least ten counts were recorded for this clonotype. The gene calls are TRBV12-3 or TRBV12-4 and TRBJ1-4, with TRBD1 as a possible D gene (5 bases). V was shortened by 5 bases and J by 1 base, with 20 bases between the two germline ends. This CDR3 is built from 18 residues. In DNA, the CDR3 is TGTGCCAGCAGTACCAGAACCGGGACGGATCTAACTAATGAAAAACTGTTTTTT. It specifies CASSTRTGTDLTNEKLFF.

Ten or more counts support this clonotype. V is TRBV7-3 and J is TRBJ1-1, with a tentative D call TRBD1 (5 bases). This CDR3 spans 14 amino acids. Germline V gene sequence: CDR1 SGHTA, CDR2 FQGTGA. V lost 4 bases, J lost 6 bases, and 15 bases lay in between. CDR3 coding DNA: TGTGCCAGCAGCTCCGGGACCACGCCGCCTGAAGCTTTCTTT. Translating it yields CASSSGTTPPEAFF.

In this sample, this clonotype turned up many times. V gene TRBV6-2 or TRBV6-3 combines with J gene TRBJ2-7; D call uncertain. V dropped 4 bases and J dropped 6 bases, with 7 bases sitting between them. Germline values: CDR1 MNHEY, CDR2 SVGEGT. This CDR3 spans 11 amino acids. This CDR3 is CASSSSFEQYF. For the CDR3, the DNA is TGTGCCAGCAGTTCCTCATTCGAGCAGTACTTC.

This clonotype was counted at least ten times. The V gene is TRBV12-3 or TRBV12-4, the J gene TRBJ1-2; D possibly corresponds to TRBD1 (6 bases). Between the trimmed V and J ends, which lost 2 bases and 4 bases, there was a span of 26 bases. This CDR3 has 19 residues. The CDR3 sequence: CASSLKRGARPPIGYGYTF. Here the CDR3 DNA reads TGTGCCAGCAGTTTAAAGAGGGGGGCCCGCCCGCCAATCGGCTATGGCTACACCTTC.

This clonotype was seen repeatedly, ten times or more. V gene TRBV11-2 combines with J gene TRBJ2-2; tentative D call: TRBD2 (6 bases). V lost 1 base and J lost 7, with 16 bases in between. This CDR3 comprises 16 residues. Germline V CDR1 and CDR2: SGHAT, FQNNGV. The CDR3 DNA reads TGTGCCAGCAGCTTAGTTGGACCCGGGGGTGGCGGGGAGCTGTTTTTT. Amino acid sequence: CASSLVGPGGGGELFF.

In regard to this clonotype: An end of the junction differs from the germline gene, which may be a read error. The chain couples TRBV19 to TRBJ2-6; possibly TRBD1 or TRBD2 for D (5 bases each). CDR3 length: 15 residues. CDR1 and CDR2 (germline): LNHDA, SQIVND (reference sequence). The CDR3 nucleotides read TGTGCCAGTAGTATTGCCGGGTACGGGGCCGACGTCCTGACTTTC. This encodes CASSIAGYGADVLTF.

This clonotype was seen repeatedly, ten times or more. The chain links TRBV12-3 or TRBV12-4 to TRBJ1-1; no firm D call. Deletions cut 7 bases from V and 5 bases from J, with 17 bases between. This CDR3 spans 14 amino acids. In DNA, the CDR3 is TGTGCCAGCAACCCCCGGCGGACGGGGACTGAAGCTTTCTTT. Translating it yields CASNPRRTGTEAFF.

In its sample, this clonotype was seen a few times. The chain carries TRBV9 and TRBJ1-1, with no clear D. V dropped 1 base and J dropped 5 bases, with 9 bases sitting between them. The CDR3 consists of 13 residues. Germline CDR1 reads SGDLS; CDR2 reads YYNGEE. For the CDR3, the DNA is TGTGCCAGCAGCGTAAAGGGCGGGACTGAAGCTTTCTTT. Amino acid sequence: CASSVKGGTEAFF.

This clonotype was counted between two and nine times. The chain employs TRBV20-1 and TRBJ1-5, with D perhaps matching TRBD1 (6 bases). The CDR3 loop spans 14 amino acids. In germline, CDR1 is DFQATT, CDR2 SNEGSKA (reference sequence). The V end lost 6 bases, the J end lost 3 bases, and 15 bases lay between the germline ends. For the CDR3, the DNA is TGCAGTGCAATGGGACAACGGAACAATCAGCCCCAGCATTTT. Encoded protein: CSAMGQRNNQPQHF.